This TCR beta chain comes out of a study of blood T cell repertoires in COVID-19. Study background: Some COVID-19 samples were acute and others convalescent; all came from the United States, Italy and Spain. From T cells, B-cell-depleted T cells, or PBMCs came the material, which was cDNA or gDNA.

In the authors' workflow: Reference gene primers were amplified, and this amplification served to estimate nucleated cell counts. TCRdb's copy holds only in-frame clones and misses some; the assay was immunoSEQ multiplex PCR. For V, J and clone size, that table is used; D and trimming come from the DNA. The sample records roughly 49,000 clones, 85% to 90% being singletons. The CDR3 length is 15 residues. The germline V gene has CDR1 GTSNPN and CDR2 SVGIG (reference sequence). V gave up 7 bases and J gave up 5 bases, with 20 bases separating them. The receptor comes from a human donor in a cohort sampled during active COVID-19. The J gene is TRBJ2-2, the V gene TRBV30; D may be TRBD1 (6 bases). Sequencing used peripheral blood. Written as DNA, the CDR3 is TGTGCCTCTTCTCCGGGGACACCCAAAACCGGGGAGCTGTTTTTT. As protein: CASSPGTPKTGELFF.